These 10 T cell receptor beta chains originate from one sample sequenced in a study of blood T cell repertoires in COVID-19. Profiled with immunoSEQ multiplex PCR; TCRdb holds only in-frame clones, not every one. This table holds 20,000 to 25,000 clones, around 69% found once. Sequenced sample: peripheral blood. The receptors were gathered from a human donor in a cohort sampled during active or convalescent COVID-19.

The chain combines TRBV6-2 or TRBV6-3 with TRBJ2-3; TRBD2 might be the D (5 bases). With 2 bases removed from V and 3 bases from J, the gap between germline ends came to 9 bases. CDR1 is MNHEY, CDR2 SVGEGT, per germline. The CDR3 loop spans 14 amino acids. CDR3 DNA sequence: TGTGCCAGCAGTTACAGCAGCGGAACAGATACGCAGTATTTT. This sequence encodes CASSYSSGTDTQYF.

The chain links TRBV25-1 to TRBJ2-3; perhaps TRBD2 as D (6 bases). The CDR3 runs to 13 residues. The V gene lost 6 bases and the J gene lost 2 bases, with 9 bases spanning the gap. The germline V gene encodes CDR1 MGHDK and CDR2 SYGVNS. CDR3 sequence (DNA): TGTGCCAGCAGGGAGGGGTTCACAGATACGCAGTATTTT. Translated: CASREGFTDTQYF.

This sequence joins TRBV29-1 and TRBJ2-5; TRBD2 agrees at 11 bases. Germline CDR1 reads SQVTM; CDR2 reads ANQGSEA. J lost 4 bases, V lost 6 bases, and 4 bases had no gene match. The CDR3 contains 13 residues. For the CDR3, the DNA is TGCAGCGTGGACGGACTAGCGGGAGAGACCCAGTACTTC. Translated: CSVDGLAGETQYF.

CDR3 sequence reads: CASSLESRQGLEQYF. Written as DNA, the CDR3 is TGCGCCAGCAGCTTGGAATCGCGACAGGGCCTCGAGCAGTACTTC. This chain links TRBV5-1 with TRBJ2-7; TRBD1 aligns across 7 bases. The V gene end was trimmed by 0 bases and the J gene end by 6 bases; junction bases not matched to a gene: 9. The germline CDR1 and CDR2 sequences are SGHRS and YFSETQ. The CDR3 runs to 15 residues.

This clone has only a few counts. The chain has TRBV6-2 or TRBV6-3 and TRBJ2-1; D perhaps matches TRBD2 (5 bases). This CDR3 is 13 amino acids long. V lost 2 bases and J lost 3, with 5 bases in between. The V gene's germline CDR1 is MNHEY and CDR2 SVGEGT. Written as DNA, the CDR3 is TGTGCCAGCAGTTACCGGGGCTACAATGAGCAGTTCTTC. Protein: CASSYRGYNEQFF.

V and J are TRBV19 and TRBJ1-2; D gene uncertain. The CDR3 extends over 12 amino acids. From germline, CDR1 is LNHDA and CDR2 SQIVND (reference sequence). The V and J ends lost 3 bases and 9 bases respectively, with 11 bases between them. CDR3 protein: CASSIIGGRYTF. As DNA, the CDR3 is TGTGCCAGTAGTATTATAGGAGGGCGCTACACCTTC.

The rearrangement uses TRBV6-5 and TRBJ1-5; 10 bases align to TRBD1. The V gene's germline CDR1 is MNHEY and CDR2 SVGAGI. The CDR3 runs to 15 residues. V shed 6 bases, J shed 2 bases, and the junction held 4 bases outside the gene matches. The CDR3 nucleotides are TGTGCCAGCAGATCCGGGACAGGGGGCAATCAGCCCCAGCATTTT. It is translated as CASRSGTGGNQPQHF.

The V and J genes are TRBV7-8 and TRBJ1-6, with D unclear. The V gene's germline CDR1 is SGHVS and CDR2 FQNEAQ. The V gene lost 6 bases and the J gene lost 7 bases, with 13 bases spanning the gap. This CDR3 is 14 amino acids long. The CDR3 region is CASSYKGLNSPLHF. The CDR3 nucleotides read TGTGCCAGCAGTTACAAAGGACTGAATTCACCCCTCCACTTT.

The chain recombines TRBV7-7 with TRBJ2-2; 9 bases agree with TRBD2. The CDR3 consists of 15 residues. V was clipped by 6 bases and J by 0 bases; unmatched bases: 2. The V gene's germline CDR1 is SSHAT and CDR2 FNYEAQ (reference sequence). The CDR3 region has the DNA TGTGCCAGCAGTCCTAGCGGGGCGAACACCGGGGAGCTGTTTTTT. Translating gives CASSPSGANTGELFF.

The chain recombines TRBV28 with TRBJ1-2, with 8 bases aligning to TRBD1. Germline lookup yields CDR1 MDHEN and CDR2 SYDVKM. CDR3 length: 12 residues. The ends lost 6 bases at V and 14 bases at J; junction bases unmatched: 11. Written as DNA, the CDR3 is TGTGCCAGCAGACTACTTCAGGGGGCTATAACCTTC. Amino acid sequence: CASRLLQGAITF.